Sequencing of this T cell receptor (beta chain) was carried out in a study of T cells after yellow fever vaccination. Per the germline V gene, CDR1 is KGHDR and CDR2 is SFDVKD. Trimming took off 3 bases at V and 5 bases at J, with 21 bases between the two ends. The CDR3 runs 17 residues. Template switching with 5'RACE generated the TCR cDNA and added a universal primer site and UMIs. Using its own MiXCR run on the 5' RACE reads, TCRdb lists one record per CDR3 protein. Of some 340,000 distinct CDR3 sequences in the sample, about 11% are singletons; the top ten hold approximately 3.3%. Study findings and constraints: The presence of abundant clonotypes contaminating from the bulk population was possible in FACS-sorted repertoires.

In this sample, this clonotype turned up a few times. Its antigen is unidentified. The chain uses TRBV24-1 and TRBJ1-2; D is uncertain. Sequenced here: CD4+ T cells sorted from PBMCs, sampled 45 days after the yellow fever booster vaccination. The sequence was obtained from a young man who received the YFV17D yellow fever vaccine. The CDR3 nucleotides read TGTGCCACCAGTGATGGGCAAGGGCCCACCCCGGCTTATGGCTACACCTTC. Its translation is CATSDGQGPTPAYGYTF.